These 4 T cell receptor beta chains came from one sample sequenced in a study of T-cell memory formation after mild COVID-19. TCRdb called the 5' RACE reads again in MiXCR, with one record for every CDR3 protein. The sample shows almost 350,000 distinct CDR3 sequences, more than 20% of them seen only once. Source material: PBMCs or a T cell subset sorted from them (not recorded which). These receptor sequences come from a young man who had mild COVID-19 (a few samples of this study predate the infection). Cell type and time point are not known.

This clonotype showed up just a few times. The chain carries TRBV7-2 and TRBJ2-3; 10 nucleotides align to TRBD1. The CDR3 sequence is 15 residues long. In germline, CDR1 is SGHTA, CDR2 FQGNSA. V lost 4 bases, J lost 2 bases, and 3 bases stayed unmatched. The CDR3 DNA reads as TGTGCCAGCAGCTGGGACAGGGGACTCACAGATACGCAGTATTTT. Translated: CASSWDRGLTDTQYF.

This clonotype was detected only a few times. This chain joins TRBV29-1 and TRBJ2-1; 7 bases align to TRBD1. With 3 bases clipped from V and 5 bases from J, the junction kept 7 bases outside the gene matches. Germline assignment: CDR1 SQVTM and CDR2 ANQGSEA. The CDR3 sequence is 14 residues long. This CDR3 reads CSVEYRGVDNEQFF. CDR3 bases: TGCAGCGTTGAGTACAGGGGAGTTGACAATGAGCAGTTCTTC.

The chain employs TRBV18 and TRBJ1-2; D remains unclear. Between the trimmed V and J ends, which lost 4 bases and 1 base, there was a span of 7 bases. CDR3 length: 13 amino acids. From germline, CDR1 is KGHSH and CDR2 LQKENI. The CDR3: CASSREFNYGYTF. The CDR3 bases are TGTGCCAGCTCACGGGAGTTTAACTATGGCTACACCTTC.

This clonotype has a handful of counts. The rearrangement uses TRBV7-6 and TRBJ1-1, with D uncertain. Trimming took 3 bases from V and 4 from J, leaving 9 bases between them. The CDR3 runs to 13 residues. Germline assignment: CDR1 SGHVS and CDR2 FNYEAQ. CDR3: CASSFLRSTEAFF. The CDR3 DNA follows: TGTGCCAGCAGCTTTCTCCGGAGCACTGAAGCTTTCTTT.